The clone carrying this T cell receptor beta chain was seen a handful of times. Living in about two dozen US areas, the participants were between 18 and 89 years of age. Resolution of symptoms, clearance, or two negative PCRs was present in recovered Cohort 3 donors. Per the study methods: Reference gene primer amplification gave estimated nucleated cell counts. Using immunoSEQ multiplex PCR, the repertoire was profiled, and TCRdb retains in-frame clones only, with some absent. Clone size and V and J calls were adopted from that table, with D and trimming inferred from the DNA. The sample has around 260,000 clones, approximately 85% seen once. This specimen belongs to a study of blood T cell repertoires in COVID-19. As for the study in general: Nucleic acid was either cDNA or gDNA, and it came from T cells, B-cell-depleted T cells, or PBMCs.

V was pared by 5 bases and J by 4 bases, with 8 bases of the junction left unmatched. Germline assignment: CDR1 MNHEY and CDR2 SMNVEV (reference sequence). CDR3 length: 16 residues. The chain links TRBV27 to TRBJ2-1; 10 nucleotides align to TRBD1. This TCR came from a woman aged 30 to 39 who had recovered from COVID-19. Specimen: PBMCs or T cells enriched from blood (not recorded which). The CDR3 is CASSTPRDRGYNEQFF. As DNA, the CDR3 is TGTGCCAGCAGTACCCCCCGGGACAGGGGATACAATGAGCAGTTCTTC.